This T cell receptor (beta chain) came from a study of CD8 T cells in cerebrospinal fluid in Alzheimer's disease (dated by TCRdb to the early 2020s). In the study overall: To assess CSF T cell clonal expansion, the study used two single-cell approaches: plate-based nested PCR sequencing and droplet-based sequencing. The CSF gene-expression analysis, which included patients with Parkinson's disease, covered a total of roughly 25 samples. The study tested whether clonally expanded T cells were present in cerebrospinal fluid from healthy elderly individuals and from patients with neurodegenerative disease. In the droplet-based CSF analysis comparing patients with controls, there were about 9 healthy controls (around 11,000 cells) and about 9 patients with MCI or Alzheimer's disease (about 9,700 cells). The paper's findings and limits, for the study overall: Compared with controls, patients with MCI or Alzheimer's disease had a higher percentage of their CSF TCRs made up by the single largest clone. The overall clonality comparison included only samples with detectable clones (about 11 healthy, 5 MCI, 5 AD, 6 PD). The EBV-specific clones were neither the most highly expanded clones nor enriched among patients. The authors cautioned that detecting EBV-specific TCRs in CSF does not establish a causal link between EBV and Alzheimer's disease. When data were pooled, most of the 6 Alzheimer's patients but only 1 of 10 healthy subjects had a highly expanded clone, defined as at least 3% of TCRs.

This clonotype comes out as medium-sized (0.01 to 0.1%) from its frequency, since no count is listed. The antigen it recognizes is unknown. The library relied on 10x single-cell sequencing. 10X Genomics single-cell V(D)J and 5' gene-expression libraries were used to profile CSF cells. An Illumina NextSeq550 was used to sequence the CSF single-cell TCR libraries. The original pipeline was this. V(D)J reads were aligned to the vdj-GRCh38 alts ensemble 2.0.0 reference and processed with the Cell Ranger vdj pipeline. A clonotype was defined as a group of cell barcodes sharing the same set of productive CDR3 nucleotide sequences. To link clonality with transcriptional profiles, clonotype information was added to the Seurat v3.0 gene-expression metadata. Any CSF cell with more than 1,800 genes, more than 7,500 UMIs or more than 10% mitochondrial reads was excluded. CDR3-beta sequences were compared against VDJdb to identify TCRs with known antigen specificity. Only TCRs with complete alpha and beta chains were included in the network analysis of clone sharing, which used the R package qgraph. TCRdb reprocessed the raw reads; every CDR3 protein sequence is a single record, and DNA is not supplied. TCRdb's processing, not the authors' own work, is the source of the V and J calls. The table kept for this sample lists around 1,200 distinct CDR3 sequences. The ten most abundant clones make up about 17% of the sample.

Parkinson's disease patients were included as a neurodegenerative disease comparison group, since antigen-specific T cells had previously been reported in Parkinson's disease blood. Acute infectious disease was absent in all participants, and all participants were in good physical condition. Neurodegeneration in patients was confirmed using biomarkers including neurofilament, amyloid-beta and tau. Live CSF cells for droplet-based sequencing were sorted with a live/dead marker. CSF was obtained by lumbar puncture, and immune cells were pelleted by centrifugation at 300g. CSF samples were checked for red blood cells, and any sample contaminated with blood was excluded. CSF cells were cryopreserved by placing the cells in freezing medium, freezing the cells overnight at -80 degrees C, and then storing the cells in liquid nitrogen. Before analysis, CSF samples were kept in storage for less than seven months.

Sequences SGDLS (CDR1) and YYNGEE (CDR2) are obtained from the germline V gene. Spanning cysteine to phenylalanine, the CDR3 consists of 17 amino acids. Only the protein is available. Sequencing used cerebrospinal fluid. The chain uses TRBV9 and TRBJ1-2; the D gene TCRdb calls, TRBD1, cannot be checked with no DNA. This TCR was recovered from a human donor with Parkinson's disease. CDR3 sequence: CASSVGLRSGGDDGYTF. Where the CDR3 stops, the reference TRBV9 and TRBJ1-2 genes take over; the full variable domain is DSGVTQTPKHLITATGQRVTLRCSPRSGDLSVYWYQQSLDQGLQFLIQYYNGEERAKGNILERFSAQQFPDLHSELNLSSLELGDSALYFCASSVGLRSGGDDGYTFGSGTRLTVV.